The entry that follows covers one T cell receptor (beta chain) sequence. CDR3 length: 17 residues. V lost 0 bases to trimming and J lost 1 base; unmatched junction nucleotides: 9. CDR1 LGHNA and CDR2 YNFKEQ come from the germline V gene. This specimen belongs to a study of T cell changes during pregnancy in multiple sclerosis. Clones were sequenced by immunoSEQ multiplex PCR, and TCRdb holds only the in-frame ones, with some missing. The table shows tens of thousands of clones, with about nine tenths occurring only once. The receptor comes from a female donor in good health, enrolled as a control in a pregnancy study. The sample here was peripheral blood, taken in the third trimester of pregnancy. The genes are TRBV4-2 and TRBJ2-7, with 7 bases fitting TRBD2. CDR3 coding DNA: TGTGCCAGCAGCCAAGACCTTCTTAGCGGGTCTTCCTACGAGCAGTACTTC. Protein: CASSQDLLSGSSYEQYF.